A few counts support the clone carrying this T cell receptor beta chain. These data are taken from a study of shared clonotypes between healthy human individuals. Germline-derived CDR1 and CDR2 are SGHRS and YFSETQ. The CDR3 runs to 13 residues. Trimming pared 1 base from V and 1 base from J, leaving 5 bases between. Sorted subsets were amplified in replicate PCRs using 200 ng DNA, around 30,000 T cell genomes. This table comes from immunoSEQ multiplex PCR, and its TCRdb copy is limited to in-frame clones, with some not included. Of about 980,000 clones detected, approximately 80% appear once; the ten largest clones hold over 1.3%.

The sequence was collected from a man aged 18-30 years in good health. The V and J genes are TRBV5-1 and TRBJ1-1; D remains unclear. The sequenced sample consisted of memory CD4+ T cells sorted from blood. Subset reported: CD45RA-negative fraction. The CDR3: CASSLKQNTEAFF. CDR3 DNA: TGCGCCAGCAGCTTGAAGCAGAACACTGAAGCTTTCTTT.